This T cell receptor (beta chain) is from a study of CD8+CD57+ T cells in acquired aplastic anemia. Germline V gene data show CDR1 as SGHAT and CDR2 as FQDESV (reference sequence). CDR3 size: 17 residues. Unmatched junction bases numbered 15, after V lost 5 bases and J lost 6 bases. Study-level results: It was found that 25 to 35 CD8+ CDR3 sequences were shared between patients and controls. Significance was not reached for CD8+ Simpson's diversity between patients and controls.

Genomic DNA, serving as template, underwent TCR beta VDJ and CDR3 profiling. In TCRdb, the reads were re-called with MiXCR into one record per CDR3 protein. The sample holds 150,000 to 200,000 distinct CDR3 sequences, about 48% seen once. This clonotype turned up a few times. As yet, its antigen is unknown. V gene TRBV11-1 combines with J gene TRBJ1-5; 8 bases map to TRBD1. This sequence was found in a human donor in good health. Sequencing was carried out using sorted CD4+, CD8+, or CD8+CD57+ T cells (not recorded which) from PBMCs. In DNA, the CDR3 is TGTGCCAGCAGCCCAGTGCCCCCGGGACAGGAGAGTCAGCCCCAGCATTTT. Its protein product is CASSPVPPGQESQPQHF.